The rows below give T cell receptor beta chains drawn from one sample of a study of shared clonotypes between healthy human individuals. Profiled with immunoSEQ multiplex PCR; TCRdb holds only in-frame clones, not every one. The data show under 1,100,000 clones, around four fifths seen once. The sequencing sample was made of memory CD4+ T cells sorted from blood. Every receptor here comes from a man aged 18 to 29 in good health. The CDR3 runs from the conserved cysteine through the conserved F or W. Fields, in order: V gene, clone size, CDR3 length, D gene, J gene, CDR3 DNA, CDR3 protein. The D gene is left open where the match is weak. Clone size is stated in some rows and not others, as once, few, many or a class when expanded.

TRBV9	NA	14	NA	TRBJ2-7	TGTGCCAGCAGCGTAGGGGACCCCTCCTACGAGCAGTACTTC	CASSVGDPSYEQYF
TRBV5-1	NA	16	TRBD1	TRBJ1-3	TGCGCCAGCAGCTTGGGGACAGGCGGGTCCGGAAACACCATATATTTT	CASSLGTGGSGNTIYF
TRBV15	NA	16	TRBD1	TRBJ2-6	TGTGCCACCAGCAGAGGGACAGGAACTGGGGCCAACGTCCTGACTTTC	CATSRGTGTGANVLTF
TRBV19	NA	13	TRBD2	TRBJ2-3	TGTGCCAGTAAGCGGGAGTCTGGAGATACGCAGTATTTT	CASKRESGDTQYF
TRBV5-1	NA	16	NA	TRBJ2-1	TGCGCCAGCAGCTTATCCCCCTCGTTGGGTGACAATGAGCAGTTCTTC	CASSLSPSLGDNEQFF
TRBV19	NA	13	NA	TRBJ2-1	TGTGCCAGTAGTATAGGCCACGACAGGGAGCAGTTCTTC	CASSIGHDREQFF
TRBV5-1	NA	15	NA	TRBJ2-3	TGCGCCAGCAGCCCTGACGGCTTACCCACAGATACGCAGTATTTT	CASSPDGLPTDTQYF
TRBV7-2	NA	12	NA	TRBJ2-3	TGTGCCAGCAGCTTTGCGAGCGATACGCAGTATTTT	CASSFASDTQYF
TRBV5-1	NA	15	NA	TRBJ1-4	TGCGCCAGCAGCTTGGACGGACAGACGAATGAAAAACTGTTTTTT	CASSLDGQTNEKLFF
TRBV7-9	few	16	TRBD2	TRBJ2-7	TGTGCCAGCAGCCGAACAGGATCGGGGGGGGCCCACGAGCAGTACTTC	CASSRTGSGGAHEQYF
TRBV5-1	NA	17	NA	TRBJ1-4	TGCGCCAGCAGCTTGAACAAGGGCTTGAAGACCGGAGAAAAACTGTTTTTT	CASSLNKGLKTGEKLFF
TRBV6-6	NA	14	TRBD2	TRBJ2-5	TGTGCCAGCACCCCCGGGGGAGGGCAAGAGACCCAGTACTTC	CASTPGGGQETQYF
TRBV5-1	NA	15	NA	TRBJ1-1	TGCGCCAGCAGCGGGGGGGTCCCACCCCGGGATGAAGCTTTCTTT	CASSGGVPPRDEAFF
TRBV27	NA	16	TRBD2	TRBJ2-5	TGTGCCAGCAGTCCATCCGGGACTAGCGGGAGGGAGACCCAGTACTTC	CASSPSGTSGRETQYF
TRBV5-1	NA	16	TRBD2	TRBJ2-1	TGCGCCAGCAGCTTGGCCTGGCGGGAGAGAAACAATGAGCAGTTCTTC	CASSLAWRERNNEQFF
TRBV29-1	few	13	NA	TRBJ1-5	TGCAGCGTTGGAGGGAATAGCAATCAGCCCCAGCATTTT	CSVGGNSNQPQHF
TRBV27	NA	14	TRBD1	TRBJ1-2	TGTGCCAGCAGTTCGACAGGGTACAACTATGGCTACACCTTC	CASSSTGYNYGYTF
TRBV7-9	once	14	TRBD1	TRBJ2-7	TGTGCCAGCAGCTTTGGACAGGGAGTAAACGAGCAGTACTTC	CASSFGQGVNEQYF
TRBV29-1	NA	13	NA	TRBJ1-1	TGCAGCGTTGGAGACCCCTACGACACTGAAGCTTTCTTT	CSVGDPYDTEAFF
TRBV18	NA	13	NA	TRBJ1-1	TGTGCCAGCTCAGCCGAGCTGAACACTGAAGCTTTCTTT	CASSAELNTEAFF
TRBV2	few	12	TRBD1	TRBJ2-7	TGTGCCAGCTCGAGGGGGCAATACGAGCAGTACTTC	CASSRGQYEQYF
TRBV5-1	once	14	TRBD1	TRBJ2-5	TGCGCCAGCAGCTTGACAGGACAGGGTGAGACCCAGTACTTC	CASSLTGQGETQYF
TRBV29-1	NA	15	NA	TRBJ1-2	TGCAGCGTTATCGTTGGAGGTCTCCTGTCGCAGAGCTACACCTTC	CSVIVGGLLSQSYTF
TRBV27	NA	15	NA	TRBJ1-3	TGTGCCAGCAGTTTGACAGCCTCCTCTGGAAACACCATATATTTT	CASSLTASSGNTIYF
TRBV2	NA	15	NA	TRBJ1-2	TGTGCCAGCAGTGAATCGGGGACGGCTAACTATGGCTACACCTTC	CASSESGTANYGYTF
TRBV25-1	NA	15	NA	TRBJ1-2	TGTGCCAGCAGTGAAGGTATGGGGATTAACTATGGCTACACCTTC	CASSEGMGINYGYTF
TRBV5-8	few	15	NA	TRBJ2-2	TGTGCCAGCAACCCGGGGACCTTTAACACCGGGGAGCTGTTTTTT	CASNPGTFNTGELFF
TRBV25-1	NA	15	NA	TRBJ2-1	TGTGCCAGCAGTGCTACTAGTGTCTCCTACAATGAGCAGTTCTTC	CASSATSVSYNEQFF
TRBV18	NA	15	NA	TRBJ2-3	TGTGCCAGCTCACGTGGACCCCCGATATTAGATACGCAGTATTTT	CASSRGPPILDTQYF
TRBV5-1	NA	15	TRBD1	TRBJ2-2	TGCGCCAGCAGCTCCGGACAGGGTTTGGCCGGGGAGCTGTTTTTT	CASSSGQGLAGELFF
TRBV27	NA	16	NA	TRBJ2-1	TGTGCCAGCACGACAGTTGGCCTGAGCTCCTACAATGAGCAGTTCTTC	CASTTVGLSSYNEQFF
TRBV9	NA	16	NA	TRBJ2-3	TGTGCCAGCAGCGTAGTAAGCGGACGGAGCACAGATACGCAGTATTTT	CASSVVSGRSTDTQYF
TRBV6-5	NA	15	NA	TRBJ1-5	TGTGCCAGCAGTTACGACGGTTTTAGCAATCAGCCCCAGCATTTT	CASSYDGFSNQPQHF
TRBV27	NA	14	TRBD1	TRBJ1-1	TGTGCCAGCGGGTCGAACGCCAGGGGGGTTGAAGCTTTCTTT	CASGSNARGVEAFF
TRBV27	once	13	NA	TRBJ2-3	TGTGCCAGCATGAGGATAAACACAGATACGCAGTATTTT	CASMRINTDTQYF
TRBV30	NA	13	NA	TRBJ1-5	TGTGCCTGGAGAGGCCAGGGAGATCAGCCCCAGCATTTT	CAWRGQGDQPQHF
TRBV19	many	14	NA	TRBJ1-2	TGTGCCAGTAGTATAGGCCAGGGGAACTATGGCTACACCTTC	CASSIGQGNYGYTF
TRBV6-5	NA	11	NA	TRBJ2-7	TGTGCCCGCCCTAGACCCTACGAGCAGTACTTC	CARPRPYEQYF
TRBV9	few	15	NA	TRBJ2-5	TGTGCCAGCAGCGTAGGGGCAGCTCGAGGGGAGACCCAGTACTTC	CASSVGAARGETQYF
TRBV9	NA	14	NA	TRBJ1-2	TGTGCCAGCAGCGAACAGGGCTGGTACTATGGCTACACCTTC	CASSEQGWYYGYTF
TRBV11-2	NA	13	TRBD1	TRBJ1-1	TGTGCCAGCAGCTGGGACAGACTTACTGAAGCTTTCTTT	CASSWDRLTEAFF
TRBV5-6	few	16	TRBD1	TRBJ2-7	TGTGCCAGCAGCCGCTGGACAGGGACAGTCCCCTACGAGCAGTACTTC	CASSRWTGTVPYEQYF
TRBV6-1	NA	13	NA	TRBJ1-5	TGTGCCAGCAGTGAAGGGGGTACTCAGCCCCAGCATTTT	CASSEGGTQPQHF
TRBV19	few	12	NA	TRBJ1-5	TGTGCCAGTAGGGAGGGAGGTCAGCCCCAGCATTTT	CASREGGQPQHF
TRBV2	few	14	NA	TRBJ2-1	TGTGCCAGCGGAGGCACTAGCTCCTACAATGAGCAGTTCTTC	CASGGTSSYNEQFF
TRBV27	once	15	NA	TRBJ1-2	TGTGCCAGCTCGCGTTCGGGGGGCGGCGACTATGGCTACACCTTC	CASSRSGGGDYGYTF
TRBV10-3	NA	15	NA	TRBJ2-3	TGTGCCATCAGTGAGGGTGCAGCGGCGGCAGATACGCAGTATTTT	CAISEGAAAADTQYF
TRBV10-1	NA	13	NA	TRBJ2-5	TGCGCCAGCAGTGCAGAAATTAGGGGGACCCAGTACTTC	CASSAEIRGTQYF
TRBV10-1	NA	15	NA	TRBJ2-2	TGCGCCAGCAGTACGAGGACGGGGAACACCGGGGAGCTGTTTTTT	CASSTRTGNTGELFF
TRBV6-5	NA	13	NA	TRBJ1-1	TGTGCCAGCAAGCAGGGGAAAAACACTGAAGCTTTCTTT	CASKQGKNTEAFF
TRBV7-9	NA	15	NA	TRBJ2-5	TGTGCCAGCAGCTTACGCTTAGAGTCGAGAGAGACCCAGTACTTC	CASSLRLESRETQYF
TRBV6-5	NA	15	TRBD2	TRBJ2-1	TGTGCCAGCAGTTATCTAGCGGGGGGCTACAATGAGCAGTTCTTC	CASSYLAGGYNEQFF
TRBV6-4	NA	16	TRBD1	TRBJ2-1	TGTGCCACCGCCCGTACGGGGACAGGGGGGAACAATGAGCAGTTCTTC	CATARTGTGGNNEQFF